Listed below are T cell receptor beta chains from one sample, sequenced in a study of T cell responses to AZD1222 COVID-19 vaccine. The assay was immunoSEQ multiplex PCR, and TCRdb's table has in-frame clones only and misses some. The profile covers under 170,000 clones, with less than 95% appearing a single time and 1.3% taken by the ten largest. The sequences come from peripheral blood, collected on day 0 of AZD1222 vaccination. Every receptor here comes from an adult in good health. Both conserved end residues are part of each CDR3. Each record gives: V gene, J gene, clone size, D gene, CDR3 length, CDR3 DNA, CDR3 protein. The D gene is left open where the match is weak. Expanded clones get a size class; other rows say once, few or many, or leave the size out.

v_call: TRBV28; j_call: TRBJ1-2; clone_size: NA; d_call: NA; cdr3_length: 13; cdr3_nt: TGTGCCACCTCACCGCAACCTATCTATGGCTACACCTTC; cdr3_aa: CATSPQPIYGYTF
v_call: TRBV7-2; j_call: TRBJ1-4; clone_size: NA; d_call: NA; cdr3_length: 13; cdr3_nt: TGTGCCAGCAGCTTACAGGGTAATGAAAAACTGTTTTTT; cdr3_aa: CASSLQGNEKLFF
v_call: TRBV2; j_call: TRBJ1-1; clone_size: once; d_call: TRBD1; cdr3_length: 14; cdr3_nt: TGTGCCAGCAGTCGACAGGGGGCCAGCACTGAAGCTTTCTTT; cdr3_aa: CASSRQGASTEAFF
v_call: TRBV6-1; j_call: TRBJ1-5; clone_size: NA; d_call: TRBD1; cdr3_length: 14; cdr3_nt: TGTGCCAGCAGTGATAGACAGGGTTATCAGCCCCAGCATTTT; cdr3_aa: CASSDRQGYQPQHF
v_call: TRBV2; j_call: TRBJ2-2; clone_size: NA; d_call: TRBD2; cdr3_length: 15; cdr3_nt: TGTGCCAGCAGCAGACTAGCGGTTAACACCGGGGAGCTGTTTTTT; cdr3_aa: CASSRLAVNTGELFF
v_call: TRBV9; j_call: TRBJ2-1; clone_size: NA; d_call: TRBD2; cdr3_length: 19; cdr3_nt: TGTGCCAGCAGCGTAGAAATGACCCCGGGACTAGCGGCCTACAATGAGCAGTTCTTC; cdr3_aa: CASSVEMTPGLAAYNEQFF
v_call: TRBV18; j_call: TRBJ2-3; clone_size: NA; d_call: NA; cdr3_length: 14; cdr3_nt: TGTGCCAGCTCACCGAGGCAGCGAGCAGATACGCAGTATTTT; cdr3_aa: CASSPRQRADTQYF
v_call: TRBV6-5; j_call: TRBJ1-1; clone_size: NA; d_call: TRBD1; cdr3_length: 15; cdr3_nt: TGTGCCAGCAGCCTCGAGGGGGCGGGGAACACTGAAGCTTTCTTT; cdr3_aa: CASSLEGAGNTEAFF
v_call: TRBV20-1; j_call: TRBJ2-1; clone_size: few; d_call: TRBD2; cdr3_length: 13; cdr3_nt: TGCAGTGCTAGTACCCGCACTAGCGGGATTCGGCTCTTC; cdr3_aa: CSASTRTSGIRLF
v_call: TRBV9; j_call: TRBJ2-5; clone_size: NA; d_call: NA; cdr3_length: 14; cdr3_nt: TGTGCCAGCAGCGTAGACTCCATTCTCGAGACCCAGTACTTC; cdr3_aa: CASSVDSILETQYF
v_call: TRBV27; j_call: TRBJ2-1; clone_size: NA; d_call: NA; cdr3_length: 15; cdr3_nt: TGTGCCAGCAGTTTTCAGGGGCCCTCCTACAATGAGCAGTTCTTC; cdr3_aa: CASSFQGPSYNEQFF
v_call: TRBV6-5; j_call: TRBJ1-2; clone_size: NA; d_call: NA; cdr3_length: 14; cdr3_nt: TGTGCCAGCAGTTGGACAGCACCTAACTATGGCTACACCTTC; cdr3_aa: CASSWTAPNYGYTF
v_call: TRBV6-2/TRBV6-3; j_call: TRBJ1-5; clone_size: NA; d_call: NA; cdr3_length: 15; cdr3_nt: TGTGCCAGCAGTTACTCGACTGTATTCAATCAGCCCCAGCATTTT; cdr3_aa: CASSYSTVFNQPQHF
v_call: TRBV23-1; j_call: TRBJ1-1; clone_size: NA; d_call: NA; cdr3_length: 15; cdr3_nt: TGCGCCAGCAGTCAAGTCCCCGGGGGAAGTGATGAAGCTTTCTTT; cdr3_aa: CASSQVPGGSDEAFF
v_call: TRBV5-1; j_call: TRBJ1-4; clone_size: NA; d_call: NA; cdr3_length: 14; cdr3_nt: TGCGCCAGCAGCTTCGGATCAGGGAATGAAAAACTGTTTTTT; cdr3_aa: CASSFGSGNEKLFF
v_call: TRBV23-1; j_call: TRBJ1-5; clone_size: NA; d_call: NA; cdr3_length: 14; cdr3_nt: TGCGCCAGCAGTCCTGACAGGCAGAGTCAGCCCCAGCATTTT; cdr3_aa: CASSPDRQSQPQHF
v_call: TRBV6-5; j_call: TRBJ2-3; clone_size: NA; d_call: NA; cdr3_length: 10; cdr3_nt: TGTGCCAGTTCAGGGAATACGCAGTATTTT; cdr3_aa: CASSGNTQYF
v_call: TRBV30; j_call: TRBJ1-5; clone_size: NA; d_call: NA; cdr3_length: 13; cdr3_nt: TGTGCCTGGGCCGACGGAGGGAGTCAGCCCCAGCATTTT; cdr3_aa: CAWADGGSQPQHF
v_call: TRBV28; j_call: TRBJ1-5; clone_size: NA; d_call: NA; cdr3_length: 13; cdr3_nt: TGTGCCAGCAGGGTTTATAGCAATCAGCCCCAGCATTTT; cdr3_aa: CASRVYSNQPQHF
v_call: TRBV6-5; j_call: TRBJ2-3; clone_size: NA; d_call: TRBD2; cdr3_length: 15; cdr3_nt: TGTGCCAGCAGTTACTCTGGACTAGCGGGAGCAACGCAGTATTTT; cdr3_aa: CASSYSGLAGATQYF
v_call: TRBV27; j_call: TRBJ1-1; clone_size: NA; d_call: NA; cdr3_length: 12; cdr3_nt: TGTGCCAGTGGGGGAGGGAACACTGAAGCTTTCTTT; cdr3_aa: CASGGGNTEAFF
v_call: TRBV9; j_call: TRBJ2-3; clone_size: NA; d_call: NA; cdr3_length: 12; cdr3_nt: TGTGCCAGCAGCCTAGGGTGGGATACGCAGTATTTT; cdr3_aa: CASSLGWDTQYF
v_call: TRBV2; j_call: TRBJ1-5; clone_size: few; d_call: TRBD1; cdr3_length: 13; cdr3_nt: TGTGCCAGCGGGGGGGACAGGGAGCAGCCCCAGCATTTT; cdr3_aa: CASGGDREQPQHF
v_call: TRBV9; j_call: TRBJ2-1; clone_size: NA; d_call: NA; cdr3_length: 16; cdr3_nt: TGTGCCTCCGCGGGGTTGGAGGGAGTAGACTACAATGAGCAGTTCTTC; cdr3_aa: CASAGLEGVDYNEQFF
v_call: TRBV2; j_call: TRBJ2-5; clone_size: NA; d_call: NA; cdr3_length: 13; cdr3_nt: TGTGCCAGCAAGGCCCACGGTGTAGAGACCCAGTACTTC; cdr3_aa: CASKAHGVETQYF
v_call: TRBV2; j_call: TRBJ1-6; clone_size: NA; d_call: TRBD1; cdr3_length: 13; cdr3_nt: TGTGCCAGCGGCGGACAGGATTGGTCACCCCTCCACTTT; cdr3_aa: CASGGQDWSPLHF
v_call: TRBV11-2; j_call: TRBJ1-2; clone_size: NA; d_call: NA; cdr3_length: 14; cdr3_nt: TGTGCCAGCAGCCTCCTGGGAGGGGCGGATGGCTACACCTTC; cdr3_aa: CASSLLGGADGYTF
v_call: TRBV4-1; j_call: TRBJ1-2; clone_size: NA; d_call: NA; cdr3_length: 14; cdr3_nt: TGCGCCAGCAGCCCCCCAGCTCAGGGCTATGGCTACACCTTC; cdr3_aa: CASSPPAQGYGYTF
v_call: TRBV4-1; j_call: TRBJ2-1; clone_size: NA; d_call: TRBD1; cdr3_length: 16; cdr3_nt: TGCGCCAGCAGCCAGCCCCCGGGACAGGGGGACAATGAGCAGTTCTTC; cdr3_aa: CASSQPPGQGDNEQFF
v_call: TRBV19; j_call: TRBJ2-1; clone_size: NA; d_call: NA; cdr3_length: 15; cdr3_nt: TGTGCCAGTAGCCCGCGGGTCCCCTCCTACAATGAGCAGTTCTTC; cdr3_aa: CASSPRVPSYNEQFF
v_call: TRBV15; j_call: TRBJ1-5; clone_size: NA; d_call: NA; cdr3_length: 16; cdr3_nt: TGTGCCACCAGAGAGAATGGGGCAGATAGCAATCAGCCCCAGCATTTT; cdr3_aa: CATRENGADSNQPQHF
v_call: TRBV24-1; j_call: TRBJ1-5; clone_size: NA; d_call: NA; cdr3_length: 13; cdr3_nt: TGTGCCACCAGAGGGTATAGCAATCAGCCCCAGCATTTT; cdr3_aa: CATRGYSNQPQHF
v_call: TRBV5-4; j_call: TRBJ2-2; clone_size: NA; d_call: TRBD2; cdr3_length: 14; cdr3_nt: TGTGCCAGCAGCTCGGGACTAGATCCCGGGGAGCTGTTTTTT; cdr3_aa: CASSSGLDPGELFF
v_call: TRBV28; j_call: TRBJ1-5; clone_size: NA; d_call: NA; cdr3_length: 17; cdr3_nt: TGTGCCAGCAGTTCCCCGGGACGGCGGGGTCTCAATCAGCCCCAGCATTTT; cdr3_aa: CASSSPGRRGLNQPQHF
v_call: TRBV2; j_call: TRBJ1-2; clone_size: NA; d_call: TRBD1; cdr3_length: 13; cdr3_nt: TGTGCCACTTTACCGGACAGGGTAAATGGCTACACCTTC; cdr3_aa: CATLPDRVNGYTF
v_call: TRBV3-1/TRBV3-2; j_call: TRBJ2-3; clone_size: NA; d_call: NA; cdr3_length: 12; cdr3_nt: TGTGCCAGCAGCCAAGAAGGAAATACGCAGTATTTT; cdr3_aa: CASSQEGNTQYF
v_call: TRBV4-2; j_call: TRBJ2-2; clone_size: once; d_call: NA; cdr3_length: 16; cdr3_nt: TGTGCCAGCAGCCAAGGGCTCGACCGGAACACCGGGGAGCTGTTTTTT; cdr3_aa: CASSQGLDRNTGELFF
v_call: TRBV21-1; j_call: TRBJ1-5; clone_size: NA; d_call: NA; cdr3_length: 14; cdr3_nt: TGTGCCAGCAGCCCCCCGGACAATCGCCAGCCCCAGCATTTT; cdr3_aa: CASSPPDNRQPQHF
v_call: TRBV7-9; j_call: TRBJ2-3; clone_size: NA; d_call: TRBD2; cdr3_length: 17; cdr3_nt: TGTGCCAGCAGCTTAGGACTAGCGGGGGGTGGCAAAGATACGCAGTATTTT; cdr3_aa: CASSLGLAGGGKDTQYF
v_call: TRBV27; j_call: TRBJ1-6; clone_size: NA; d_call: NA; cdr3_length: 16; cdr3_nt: TGTGCCAGCAGTTTCGGAGGGGGTAGAAATAATTCACCCCTCCACTTT; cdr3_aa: CASSFGGGRNNSPLHF
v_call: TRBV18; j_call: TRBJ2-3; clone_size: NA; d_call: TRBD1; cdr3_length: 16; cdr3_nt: TGTGCCAGCTCACCACAGGGGGCGGCGGGCACAGATACGCAGTATTTT; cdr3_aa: CASSPQGAAGTDTQYF
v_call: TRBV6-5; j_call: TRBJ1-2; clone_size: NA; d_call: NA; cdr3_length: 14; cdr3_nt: TGTGCCAGCAAAATGGGCAGGACGCCCTATGGCTACACCTTC; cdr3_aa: CASKMGRTPYGYTF
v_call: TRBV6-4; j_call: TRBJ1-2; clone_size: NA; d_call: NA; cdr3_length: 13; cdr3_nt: TGTGCCAGCAGTGTCGGGGGTGGCTATGGCTACACCTTC; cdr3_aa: CASSVGGGYGYTF
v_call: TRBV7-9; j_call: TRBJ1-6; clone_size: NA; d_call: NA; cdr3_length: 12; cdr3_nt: TGTGCCAGCAGCCCACTTGGCGGTCCCCTCCACTTT; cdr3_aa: CASSPLGGPLHF
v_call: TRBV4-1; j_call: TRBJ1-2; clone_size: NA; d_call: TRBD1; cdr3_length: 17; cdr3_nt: TGCGCCAGCAGCCACCCCAGGAGGGGGCGCGGTCCCTATGGCTACACCTTC; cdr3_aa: CASSHPRRGRGPYGYTF
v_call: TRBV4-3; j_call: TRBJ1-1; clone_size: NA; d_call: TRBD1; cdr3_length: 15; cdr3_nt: TGCGCCAGCAGCCACCGCAGGGGGCTGAACACTGAAGCTTTCTTT; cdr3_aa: CASSHRRGLNTEAFF
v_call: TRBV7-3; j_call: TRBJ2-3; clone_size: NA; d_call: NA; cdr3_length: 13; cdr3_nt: TGTGCCAGCAGCTTGGGGGGCACAGATACGCAGTATTTT; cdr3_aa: CASSLGGTDTQYF
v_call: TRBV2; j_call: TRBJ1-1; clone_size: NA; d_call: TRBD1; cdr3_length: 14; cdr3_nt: TGTGCCAGCAGTGGCCCAGGGGGCGGCACTGAAGCTTTCTTT; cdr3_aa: CASSGPGGGTEAFF
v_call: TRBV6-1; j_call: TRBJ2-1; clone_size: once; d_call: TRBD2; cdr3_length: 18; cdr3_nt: TGTGCCAGCAGTGAAGAACCTAGCGGCATTACTCTCTACAATGAGCAGTTCTTC; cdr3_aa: CASSEEPSGITLYNEQFF
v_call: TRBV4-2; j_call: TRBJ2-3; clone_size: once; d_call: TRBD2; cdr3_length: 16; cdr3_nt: TGTGCCAGCAGCCAGGCCGCGGGAGATCCGTCCGATACGCAGTATTTT; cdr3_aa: CASSQAAGDPSDTQYF
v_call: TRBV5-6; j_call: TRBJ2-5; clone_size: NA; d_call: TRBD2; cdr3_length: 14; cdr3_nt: TGTGCCAGCAGCTCCAACATAGGCGGGGGGGTCCAGTACTTC; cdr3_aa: CASSSNIGGGVQYF
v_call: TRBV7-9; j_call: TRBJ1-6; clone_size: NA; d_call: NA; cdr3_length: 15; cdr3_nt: TGTGCCAGCAGCCCGCCGGGGATACATAATTCACCCCTCCACTTT; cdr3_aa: CASSPPGIHNSPLHF
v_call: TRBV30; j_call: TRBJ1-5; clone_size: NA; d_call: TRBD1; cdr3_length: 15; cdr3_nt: TGTGCCTGGAGGCAACAGGGGTTTGTCAATCAGCCCCAGCATTTT; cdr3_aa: CAWRQQGFVNQPQHF
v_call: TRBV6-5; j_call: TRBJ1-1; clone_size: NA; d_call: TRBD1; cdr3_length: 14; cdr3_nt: TGTGCCAGCAATCAGGACAGGGGCGACACTGAAGCTTTCTTT; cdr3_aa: CASNQDRGDTEAFF